The 6 T cell receptor beta chains in this list originate from one sample, sequenced in a study of OX40 agonist ivuxolimab in advanced cancers. Sequencing was performed with immunoSEQ multiplex PCR; in TCRdb, only in-frame clones are kept and a portion is missing. Counted here are tens of thousands of clones, around nine tenths occurring once; the ten biggest clones make up around 1.5%. This sample comprised CD4+ or CD8+ T cells sorted from blood, obtained in a trial of the OX40 agonist ivuxolimab. The receptors come from an adult with an advanced solid tumor such as melanoma, head and neck, liver or kidney cancer.

The rearrangement uses TRBV6-5 and TRBJ1-2, with a tentative D call TRBD1 (5 bases). V lost 0 bases and J 6 bases, leaving 8 bases between the germline ends. The CDR3 has 13 amino acids. From germline, CDR1 is MNHEY and CDR2 SVGAGI. The DNA for the CDR3 is TGTGCCAGCAGTTACTCGGCAGGGAATGGCTACACCTTC. Translating gives CASSYSAGNGYTF.

The chain uses TRBV6-4 and TRBJ2-2; TRBD1 matches 7 bases. The CDR3 consists of 16 residues. Per germline, CDR1 MRHNA and CDR2 SNTAGT. V trimming: 7 bases; J trimming: 4 bases; junction bases outside the gene matches: 12. The DNA for the CDR3 is TGTGCCAGCATCAAGGGACAGAGTCGGGGCACCGGGGAGCTGTTTTTT. Translated, it gives CASIKGQSRGTGELFF.

This clone was detected only a few times. The rearrangement uses TRBV5-1 and TRBJ1-2; no reliable D call. Germline V gives CDR1 SGHRS, CDR2 YFSETQ. V lost 0 bases and J 1 base, leaving 7 bases between the germline ends. This CDR3 spans 14 amino acids. For the CDR3, the DNA is TGCGCCAGCAGCTTGGTAGTCGGTAACTATGGCTACACCTTC. It yields the protein CASSLVVGNYGYTF.

CDR3 DNA sequence: TGTGCCAGTAGTATTAGTTTCCAGCGGGGGGTTCGGGAGACCCAGTACTTC. It codes for CASSISFQRGVRETQYF. This chain uses TRBV19 with TRBJ2-5; 9 positions match TRBD2. V shed 3 bases and J 5 bases; nucleotides not matched to a gene: 13. The CDR3 totals 17 residues. CDR1 is LNHDA, CDR2 SQIVND, per germline (reference sequence).

The chain recombines TRBV4-1 with TRBJ2-3, with 7 bases identical to TRBD1. Unmatched junction bases numbered 3, after V lost 0 bases and J lost 3 bases. Germline V gives CDR1 MGHRA, CDR2 YSYEKL. The CDR3 totals 15 residues. The CDR3 region has the DNA TGCGCCAGCAGCCAAGAGGGGACAGATACAGATACGCAGTATTTT. Its translation is CASSQEGTDTDTQYF.

The V call is TRBV19, the J call TRBJ1-2, with TRBD1 matching 7 bases. Trimming at V came to 5 bases and at J to 1 base, leaving 4 bases not matched to a gene. The CDR3 length is 14 residues. CDR1 is LNHDA and CDR2 is SQIVND in the germline V gene (reference sequence). The CDR3 coding sequence is TGTGCCAGTAGTGCCCGACAGGGTAACTATGGCTACACCTTC. It codes for CASSARQGNYGYTF.